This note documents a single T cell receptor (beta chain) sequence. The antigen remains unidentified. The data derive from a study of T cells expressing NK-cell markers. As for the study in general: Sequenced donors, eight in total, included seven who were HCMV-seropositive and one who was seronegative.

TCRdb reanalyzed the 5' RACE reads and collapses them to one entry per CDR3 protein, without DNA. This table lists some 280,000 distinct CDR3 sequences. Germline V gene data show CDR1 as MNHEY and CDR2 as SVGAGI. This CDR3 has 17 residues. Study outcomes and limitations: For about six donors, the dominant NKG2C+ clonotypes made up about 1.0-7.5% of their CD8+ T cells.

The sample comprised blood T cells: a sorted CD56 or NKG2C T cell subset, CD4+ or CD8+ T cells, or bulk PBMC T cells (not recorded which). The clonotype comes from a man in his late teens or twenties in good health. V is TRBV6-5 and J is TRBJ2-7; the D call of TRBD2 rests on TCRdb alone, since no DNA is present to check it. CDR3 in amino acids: CASSYSISPTGGREQYF.